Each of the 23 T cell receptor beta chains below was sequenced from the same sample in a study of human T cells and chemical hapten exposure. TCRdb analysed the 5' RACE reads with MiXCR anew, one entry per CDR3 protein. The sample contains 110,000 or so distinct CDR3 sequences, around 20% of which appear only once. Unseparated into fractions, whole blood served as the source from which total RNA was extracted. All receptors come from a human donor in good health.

The CDR3 spells CASSELIQASNQPQHF. The CDR3 coding sequence is TGTGCCAGCAGTGAATTGATACAGGCGAGCAATCAGCCCCAGCATTTT. This chain connects TRBV6-1 to TRBJ1-5, with D possibly matching TRBD1 (5 bases). Deletions cut 2 bases from V and 1 base from J, with 12 bases between. The germline gives CDR1 MNHNS, CDR2 SASEGT. The CDR3 contains 16 residues.

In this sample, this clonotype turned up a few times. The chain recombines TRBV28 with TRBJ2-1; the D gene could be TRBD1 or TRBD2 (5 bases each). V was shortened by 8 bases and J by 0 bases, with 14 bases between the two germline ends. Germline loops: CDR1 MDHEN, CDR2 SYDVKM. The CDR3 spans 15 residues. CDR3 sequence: CASWGRGSSYNEQFF. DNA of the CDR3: TGTGCCAGCTGGGGGAGAGGGAGCTCCTACAATGAGCAGTTCTTC.

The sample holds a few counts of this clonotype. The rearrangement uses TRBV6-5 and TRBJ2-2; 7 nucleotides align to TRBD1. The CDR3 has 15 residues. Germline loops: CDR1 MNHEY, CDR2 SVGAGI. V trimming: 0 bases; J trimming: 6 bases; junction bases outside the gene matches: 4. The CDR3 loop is CASSYSGGASGELFF. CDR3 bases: TGTGCCAGCAGTTACTCAGGGGGCGCGTCCGGGGAGCTGTTTTTT.

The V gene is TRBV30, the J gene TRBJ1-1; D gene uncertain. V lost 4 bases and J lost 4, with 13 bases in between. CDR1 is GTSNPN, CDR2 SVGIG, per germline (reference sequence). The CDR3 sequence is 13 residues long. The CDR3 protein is CAWNPAWGTEAFF. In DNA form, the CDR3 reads TGTGCCTGGAATCCTGCATGGGGCACTGAAGCTTTCTTT.

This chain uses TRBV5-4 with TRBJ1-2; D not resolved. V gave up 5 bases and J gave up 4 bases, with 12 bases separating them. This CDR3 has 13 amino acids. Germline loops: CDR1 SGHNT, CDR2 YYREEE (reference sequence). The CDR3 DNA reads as TGTGCCAGCAGGAGTGGGCAGGCCTATGGCTACACCTTC. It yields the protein CASRSGQAYGYTF.

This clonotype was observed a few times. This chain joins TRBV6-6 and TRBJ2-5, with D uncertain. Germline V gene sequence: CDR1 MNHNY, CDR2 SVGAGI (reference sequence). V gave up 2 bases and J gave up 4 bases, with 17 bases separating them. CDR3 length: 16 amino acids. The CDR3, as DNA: TGTGCCAGCAGTTACCAACTGTCAACAAAAGGAGAGACCCAGTACTTC. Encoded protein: CASSYQLSTKGETQYF.

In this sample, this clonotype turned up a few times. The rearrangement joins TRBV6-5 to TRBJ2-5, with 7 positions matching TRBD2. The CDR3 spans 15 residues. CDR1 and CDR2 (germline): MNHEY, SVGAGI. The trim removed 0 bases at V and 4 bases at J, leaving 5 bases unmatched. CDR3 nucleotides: TGTGCCAGCAGTTACTCGATTACGGGAGGAGAGACCCAGTACTTC. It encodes CASSYSITGGETQYF.

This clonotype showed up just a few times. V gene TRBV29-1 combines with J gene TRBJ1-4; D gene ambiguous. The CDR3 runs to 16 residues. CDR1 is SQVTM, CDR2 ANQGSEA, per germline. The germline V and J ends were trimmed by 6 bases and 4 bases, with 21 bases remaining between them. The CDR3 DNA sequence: TGCAGCGTGGTTAGTGGGGTCCTGGGCTATAATGAAAAACTGTTTTTT. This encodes CSVVSGVLGYNEKLFF.

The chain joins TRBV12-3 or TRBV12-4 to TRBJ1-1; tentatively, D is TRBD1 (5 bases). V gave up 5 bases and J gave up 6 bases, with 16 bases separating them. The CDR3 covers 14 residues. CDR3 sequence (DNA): TGTGCCAGCAGTCCCCACCCCGGGGGGGCTGAAGCTTTCTTT. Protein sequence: CASSPHPGGAEAFF.

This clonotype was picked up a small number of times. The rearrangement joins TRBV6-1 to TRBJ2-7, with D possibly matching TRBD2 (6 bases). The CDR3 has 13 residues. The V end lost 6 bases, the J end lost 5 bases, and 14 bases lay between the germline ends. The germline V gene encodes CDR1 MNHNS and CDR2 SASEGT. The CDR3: CASSPWRGDEQYF. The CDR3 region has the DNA TGTGCCAGCAGCCCTTGGCGCGGGGACGAGCAGTACTTC.

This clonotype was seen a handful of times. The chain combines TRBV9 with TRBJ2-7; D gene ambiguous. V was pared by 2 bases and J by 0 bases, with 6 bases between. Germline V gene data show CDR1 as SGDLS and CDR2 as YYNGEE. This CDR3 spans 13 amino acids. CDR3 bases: TGTGCCAGCAGCGTTGGCCTCTCCTACGAGCAGTACTTC. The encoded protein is CASSVGLSYEQYF. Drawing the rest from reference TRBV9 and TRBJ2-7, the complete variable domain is DSGVTQTPKHLITATGQRVTLRCSPRSGDLSVYWYQQSLDQGLQFLIQYYNGEERAKGNILERFSAQQFPDLHSELNLSSLELGDSALYFCASSVGLSYEQYFGPGTRLTVT.

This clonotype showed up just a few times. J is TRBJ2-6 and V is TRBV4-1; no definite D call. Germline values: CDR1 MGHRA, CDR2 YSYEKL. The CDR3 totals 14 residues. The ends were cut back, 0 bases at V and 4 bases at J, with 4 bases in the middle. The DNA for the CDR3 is TGCGCCAGCAGCCAAGATACCGGGGCCAACGTCCTGACTTTC. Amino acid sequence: CASSQDTGANVLTF.

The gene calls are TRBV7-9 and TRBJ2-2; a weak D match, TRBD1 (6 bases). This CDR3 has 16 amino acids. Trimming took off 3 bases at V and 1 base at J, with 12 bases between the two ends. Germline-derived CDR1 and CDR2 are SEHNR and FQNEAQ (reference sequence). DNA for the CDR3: TGTGCCAGCAGCTTTTGGGGGCAGGTGAACACCGGGGAGCTGTTTTTT. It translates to CASSFWGQVNTGELFF.

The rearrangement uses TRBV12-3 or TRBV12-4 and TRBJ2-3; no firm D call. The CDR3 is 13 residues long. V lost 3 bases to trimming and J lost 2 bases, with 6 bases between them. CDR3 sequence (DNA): TGTGCCAGCAGTTTGGTGGTCACAGATACGCAGTATTTT. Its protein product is CASSLVVTDTQYF.

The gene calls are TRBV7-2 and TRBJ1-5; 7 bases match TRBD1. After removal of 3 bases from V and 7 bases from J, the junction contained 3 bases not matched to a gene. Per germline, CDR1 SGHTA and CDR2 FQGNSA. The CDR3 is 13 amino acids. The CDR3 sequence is CASSFDRDQPQHF. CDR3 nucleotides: TGTGCCAGCAGCTTTGACAGGGACCAGCCCCAGCATTTT.

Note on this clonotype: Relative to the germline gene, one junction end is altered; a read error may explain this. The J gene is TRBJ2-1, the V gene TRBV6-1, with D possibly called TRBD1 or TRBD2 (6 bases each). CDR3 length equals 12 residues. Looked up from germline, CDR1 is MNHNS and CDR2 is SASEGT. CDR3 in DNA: TGTGCCAGCAGTGGTTCGGGGGCTGAGCATTTCTTC. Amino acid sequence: CASSGSGAEHFF.

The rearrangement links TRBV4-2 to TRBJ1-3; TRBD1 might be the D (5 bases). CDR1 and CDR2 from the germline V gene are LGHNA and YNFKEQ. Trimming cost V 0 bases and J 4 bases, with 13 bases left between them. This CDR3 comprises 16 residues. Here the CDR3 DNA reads TGTGCCAGCAGCCAAGAATCCAGGGTGGAGGGAAACACCATATATTTT. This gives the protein CASSQESRVEGNTIYF.

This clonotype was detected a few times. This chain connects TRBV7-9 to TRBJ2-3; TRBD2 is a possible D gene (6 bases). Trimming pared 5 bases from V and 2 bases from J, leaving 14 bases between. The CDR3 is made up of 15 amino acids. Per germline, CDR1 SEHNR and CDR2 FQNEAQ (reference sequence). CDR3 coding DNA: TGTGCCAGCAGCATGCGGGGCGGACTCACAGATACGCAGTATTTT. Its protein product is CASSMRGGLTDTQYF.

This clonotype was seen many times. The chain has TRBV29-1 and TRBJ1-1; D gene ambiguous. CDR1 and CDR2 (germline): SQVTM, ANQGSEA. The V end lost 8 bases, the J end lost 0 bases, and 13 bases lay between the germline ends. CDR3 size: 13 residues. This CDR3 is CSTGGPLNTEAFF. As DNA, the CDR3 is TGCAGCACCGGAGGGCCATTGAACACTGAAGCTTTCTTT.

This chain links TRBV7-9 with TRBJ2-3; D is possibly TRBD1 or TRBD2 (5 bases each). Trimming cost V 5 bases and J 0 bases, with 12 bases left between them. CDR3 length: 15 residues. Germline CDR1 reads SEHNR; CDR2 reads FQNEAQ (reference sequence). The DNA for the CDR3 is TGTGCCAGCAGCCCTTGGGACGGGAGCACAGATACGCAGTATTTT. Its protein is CASSPWDGSTDTQYF.

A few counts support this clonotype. DNA for the CDR3: TGTGCCACCCGCCCTGCCAGGGGGGGAGTTGAGCAGTTCTTC. Translated: CATRPARGGVEQFF. The chain uses TRBV24-1 and TRBJ2-1; D is tentatively TRBD1 or TRBD2 (7 bases each). Germline CDR1 and CDR2: KGHDR and SFDVKD. The CDR3 has 14 residues. Trimming stripped 9 bases from V and 9 bases from J, with 20 bases between.

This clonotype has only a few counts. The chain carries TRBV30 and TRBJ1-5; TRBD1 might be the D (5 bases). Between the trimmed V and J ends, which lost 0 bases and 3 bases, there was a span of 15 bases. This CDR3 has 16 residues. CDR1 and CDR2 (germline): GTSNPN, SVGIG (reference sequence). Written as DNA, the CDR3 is TGTGCCTGGAGTGTACAAGGGCGAGGGGACAATCAGCCCCAGCATTTT. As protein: CAWSVQGRGDNQPQHF.

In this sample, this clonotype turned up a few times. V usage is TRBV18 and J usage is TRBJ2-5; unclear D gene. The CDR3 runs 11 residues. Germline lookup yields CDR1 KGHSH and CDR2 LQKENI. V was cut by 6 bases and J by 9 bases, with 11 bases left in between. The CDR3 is CASSLEDSQYF. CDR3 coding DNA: TGTGCCAGCTCCCTCGAAGATTCCCAGTACTTC.